This TCR beta chain originates from a study of glioma-infiltrating T cells after dendritic cell vaccination listed by TCRdb under 2016. Looking at the study overall: The cohort included 15 or so glioblastoma patients drawn from Phase I and II dendritic cell vaccination trials, of whom 9 were newly diagnosed and 6 had recurrent disease. Autologous tumor lysate-pulsed dendritic cell vaccination was administered to the patients between the early 2000s and the early 2010s. To make the vaccine, monocyte-derived dendritic cells were cultured for under eight days with IL-4 and GM-CSF and then pulsed overnight with autologous tumor lysate. Patients received three intradermal dendritic cell vaccine injections at biweekly intervals in the arm below the axilla. Tumor-infiltrating lymphocyte content was quantified and tumor and blood repertoires were compared in dendritic cell-vaccinated glioblastoma patients by deep sequencing of TCR beta CDR3 regions. Survival after dendritic cell vaccination was correlated with TCR sequencing metrics such as TIL content and the overlap between tumor and blood repertoires. Broad study findings and their caveats: No direct relationship between TCR clonality and survival was found, suggesting a diverse polyclonal response may matter. After dendritic cell vaccination, a higher estimated pretreatment TIL content predicted longer time to progression and overall survival. The cohort was small and heterogeneous, few patients had complete blood and tumor sets, and even fewer had initial-recurrent tumor pairs. The three-group TCR overlap response model was described as speculative and requiring prospective validation.

This sample's time point label indicates: after dendritic cell vaccination, including at tumor progression/relapse. Patients were selected for having adequate residual fresh-frozen tumor tissue and more than two years of available survival data. Molecular status otherwise varied across the glioblastoma patients, but none of them carried an isocitrate dehydrogenase mutation. PBMC collection took place before vaccination, two weeks after the third vaccination, and at tumor progression if progression occurred. The Qiagen DNeasy Blood extraction Kit was used to extract genomic DNA. This clone has just a few counts. Its target antigen remains unknown. Base qualities were left out, and no much larger clone turns up one base away. TCRB CDR3 regions were amplified from about 2 ug genomic DNA, or all available DNA if less, using the immunoSEQ assay. The multiplex PCR relied on 60 forward primers for TCR V beta segments and 13 reverse primers for J beta segments. To estimate reads per starting template, synthetic control templates were spiked into each sample at limiting dilution. The Illumina HiSeq System generated 87 bp sequencing reads. The authors' pipeline ran thus. PCR and sequencing errors were removed by merging closely related sequences with a nearest neighbor algorithm. TCR overlap was defined as the percentage of unique tumor TCR beta sequences that were also found in the peripheral blood of the same patient. The source is immuneACCESS, and TCRdb retained only in-frame sequences with V and J called. Part of the clones is not carried over; for the studies checked, unresolved V genes explain less than half of this, and the remainder is unexplained. That table gives V, J and clone size, and the DNA gave D and trimming. In this sample the table shows about 58,000 clones, about 80% of which occur a single time. The ten biggest clones cover approximately 14% of the sample.

The CDR3 measures 15 amino acids from cysteine to phenylalanine. CDR3 DNA is the only sequence kept; it has 45 bases, read in frame from the first base. Germline trimming: 6 bases from V, 8 bases from J; junction bases outside gene matches: 11. As encoded in the germline V gene, CDR1 is MNHEY while CDR2 is SVGAGI. The receptor chain draws on TRBV6-5 and TRBJ1-4; a stretch of 8 junction bases matches TRBD1. Source: blood, taken after dendritic cell vaccination. The clonotype was recovered from a human donor with glioblastoma. The DNA sequence is given as TGTGCCAGCAGAACGGACAGGGATGAAAGGGAAAAACTGTTTTTT. The translation is CASRTDRDEREKLFF.